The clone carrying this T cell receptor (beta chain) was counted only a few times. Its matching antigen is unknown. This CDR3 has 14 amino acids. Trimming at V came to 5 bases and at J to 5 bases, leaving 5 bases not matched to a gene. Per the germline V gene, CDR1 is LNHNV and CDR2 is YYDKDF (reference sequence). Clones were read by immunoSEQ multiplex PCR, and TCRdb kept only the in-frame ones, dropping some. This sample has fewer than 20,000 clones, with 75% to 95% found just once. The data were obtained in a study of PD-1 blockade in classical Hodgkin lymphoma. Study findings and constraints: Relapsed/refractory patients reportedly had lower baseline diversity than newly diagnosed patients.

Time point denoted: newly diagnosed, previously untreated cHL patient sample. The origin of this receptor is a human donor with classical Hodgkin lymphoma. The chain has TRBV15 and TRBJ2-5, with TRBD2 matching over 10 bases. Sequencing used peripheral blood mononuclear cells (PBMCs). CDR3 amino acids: CATSRGLAMETQYF. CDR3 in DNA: TGTGCCACCAGCCGGGGACTAGCGATGGAGACCCAGTACTTC.